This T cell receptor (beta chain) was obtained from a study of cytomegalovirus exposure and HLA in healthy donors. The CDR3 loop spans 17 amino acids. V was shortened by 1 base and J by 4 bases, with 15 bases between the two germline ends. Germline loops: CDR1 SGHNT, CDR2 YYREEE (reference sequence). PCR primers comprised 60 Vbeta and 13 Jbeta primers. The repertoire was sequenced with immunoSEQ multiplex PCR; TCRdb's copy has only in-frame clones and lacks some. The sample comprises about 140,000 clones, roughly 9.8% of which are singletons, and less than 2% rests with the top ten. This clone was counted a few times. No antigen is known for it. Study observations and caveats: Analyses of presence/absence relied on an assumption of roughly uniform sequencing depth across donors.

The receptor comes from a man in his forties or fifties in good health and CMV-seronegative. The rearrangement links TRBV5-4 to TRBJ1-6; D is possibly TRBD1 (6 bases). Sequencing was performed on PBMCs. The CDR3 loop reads CASSLMAGAGYNSPLHF. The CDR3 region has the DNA TGTGCCAGCAGCTTGATGGCAGGGGCCGGATATAATTCACCCCTCCACTTT.